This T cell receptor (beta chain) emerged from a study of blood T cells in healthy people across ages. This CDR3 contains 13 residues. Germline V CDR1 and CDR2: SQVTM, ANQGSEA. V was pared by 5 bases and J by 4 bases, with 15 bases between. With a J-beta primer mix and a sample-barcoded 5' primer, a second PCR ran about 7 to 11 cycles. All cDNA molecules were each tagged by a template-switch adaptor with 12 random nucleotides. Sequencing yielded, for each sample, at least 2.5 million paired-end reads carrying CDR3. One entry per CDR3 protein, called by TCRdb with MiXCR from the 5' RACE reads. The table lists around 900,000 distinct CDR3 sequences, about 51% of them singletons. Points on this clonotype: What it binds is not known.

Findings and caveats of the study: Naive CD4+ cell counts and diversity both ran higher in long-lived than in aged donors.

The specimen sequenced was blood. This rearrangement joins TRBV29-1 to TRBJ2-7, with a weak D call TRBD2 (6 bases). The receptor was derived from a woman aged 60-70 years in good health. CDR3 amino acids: CSVRLGDAYEQYF. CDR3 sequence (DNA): TGCAGCGTTAGACTAGGGGACGCATACGAGCAGTACTTC.